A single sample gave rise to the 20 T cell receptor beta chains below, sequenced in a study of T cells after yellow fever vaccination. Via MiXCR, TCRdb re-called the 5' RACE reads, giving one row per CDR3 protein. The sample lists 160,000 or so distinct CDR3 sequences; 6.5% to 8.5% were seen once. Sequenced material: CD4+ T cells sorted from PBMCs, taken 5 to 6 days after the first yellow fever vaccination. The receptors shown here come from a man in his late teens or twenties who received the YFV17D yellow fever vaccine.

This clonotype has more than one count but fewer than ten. The chain's CDR3 is CASSADPATDTQYF. The CDR3 region has the DNA TGTGCCAGCTCAGCCGACCCCGCAACAGATACGCAGTATTTT. The chain carries TRBV18 and TRBJ2-3; D remains unclear. The CDR3 has 14 amino acids. Germline CDR1 reads KGHSH; CDR2 reads LQKENI. V was cut by 5 bases and J by 3 bases, with 12 bases left in between.

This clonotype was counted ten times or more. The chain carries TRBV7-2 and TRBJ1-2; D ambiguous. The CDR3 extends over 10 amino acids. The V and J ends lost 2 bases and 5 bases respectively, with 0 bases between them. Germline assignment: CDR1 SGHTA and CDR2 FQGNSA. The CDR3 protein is CASSLYGYTF. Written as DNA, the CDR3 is TGTGCCAGCAGCTTATATGGCTACACCTTC.

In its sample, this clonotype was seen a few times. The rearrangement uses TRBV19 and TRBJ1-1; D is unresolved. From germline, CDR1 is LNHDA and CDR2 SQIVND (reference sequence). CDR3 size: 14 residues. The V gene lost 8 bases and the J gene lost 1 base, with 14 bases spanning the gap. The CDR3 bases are TGTGCCAGTTGTGAGGCTTTATGGAACACTGAAGCTTTCTTT. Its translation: CASCEALWNTEAFF.

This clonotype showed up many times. The CDR3, as DNA: TGTGCCAGCAGTCCCGGGACCTCCCATGATGAGCAGTTCTTC. Protein product: CASSPGTSHDEQFF. The genes are TRBV6-2 or TRBV6-3 and TRBJ2-1; the D gene could be TRBD1 or TRBD2 (5 bases each). Germline lookup yields CDR1 MNHEY and CDR2 SVGEGT. The CDR3 extends over 14 amino acids. The V end was cut by 5 bases, the J end by 8 bases, with 16 bases between.

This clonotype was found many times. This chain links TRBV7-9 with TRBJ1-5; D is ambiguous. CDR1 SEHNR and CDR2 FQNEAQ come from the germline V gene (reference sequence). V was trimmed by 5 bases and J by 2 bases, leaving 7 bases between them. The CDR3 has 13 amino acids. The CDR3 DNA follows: TGTGCCAGCAGCCCCGGGGGCAATCAGCCCCAGCATTTT. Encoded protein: CASSPGGNQPQHF.

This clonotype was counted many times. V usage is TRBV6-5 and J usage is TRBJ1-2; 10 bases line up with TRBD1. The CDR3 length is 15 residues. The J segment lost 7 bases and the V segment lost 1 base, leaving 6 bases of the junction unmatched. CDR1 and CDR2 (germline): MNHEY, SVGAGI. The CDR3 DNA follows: TGTGCCAGCAGTTACTTCGACAGGGGGCTTAGTGGCTACACCTTC. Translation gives CASSYFDRGLSGYTF.

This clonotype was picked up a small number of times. The CDR3: CASSLALGLSGANVLTF. In DNA form, the CDR3 reads TGTGCCAGCAGCTTAGCATTGGGTCTATCTGGGGCCAACGTCCTGACTTTC. This chain connects TRBV7-9 to TRBJ2-6; no firm D call. The germline V gene encodes CDR1 SEHNR and CDR2 FQNEAQ (reference sequence). This CDR3 contains 17 residues. Deletions cut 0 bases from V and 1 base from J, with 10 bases between.

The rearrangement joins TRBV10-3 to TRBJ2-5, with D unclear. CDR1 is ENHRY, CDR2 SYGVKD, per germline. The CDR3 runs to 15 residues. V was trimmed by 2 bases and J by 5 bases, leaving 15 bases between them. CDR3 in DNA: TGTGCCATCAGTGAGGGTGGATACCGGTGGGAGACCCAGTACTTC. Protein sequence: CAISEGGYRWETQYF.

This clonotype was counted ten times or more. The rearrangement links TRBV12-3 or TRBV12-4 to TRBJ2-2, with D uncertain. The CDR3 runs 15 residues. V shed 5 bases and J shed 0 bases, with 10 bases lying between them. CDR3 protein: CASSPWRPNTGELFF. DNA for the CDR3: TGTGCCAGCAGTCCTTGGCGTCCGAACACCGGGGAGCTGTTTTTT.

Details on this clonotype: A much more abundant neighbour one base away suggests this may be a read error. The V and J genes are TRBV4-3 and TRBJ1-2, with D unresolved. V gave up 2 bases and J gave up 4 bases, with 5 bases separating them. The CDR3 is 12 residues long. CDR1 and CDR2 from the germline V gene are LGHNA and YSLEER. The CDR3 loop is CASSQTAYGYTF. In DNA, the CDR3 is TGCGCCAGCAGCCAAACCGCCTATGGCTACACCTTC.

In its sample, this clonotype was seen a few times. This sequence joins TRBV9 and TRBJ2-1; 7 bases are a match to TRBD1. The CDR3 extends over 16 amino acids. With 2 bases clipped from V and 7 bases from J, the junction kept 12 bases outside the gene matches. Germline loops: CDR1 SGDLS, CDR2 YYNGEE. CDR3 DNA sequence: TGTGCCAGCAGCGTTCGGCCCGACAGGGTGAGGAATGAGCAGTTCTTC. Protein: CASSVRPDRVRNEQFF.

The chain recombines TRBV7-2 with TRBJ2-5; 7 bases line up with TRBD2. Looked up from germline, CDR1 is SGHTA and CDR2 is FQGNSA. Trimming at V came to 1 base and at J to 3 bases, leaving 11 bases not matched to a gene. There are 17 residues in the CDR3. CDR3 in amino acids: CASSLGGGGWEKETQYF. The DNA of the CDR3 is TGTGCCAGCAGCTTAGGGGGCGGGGGATGGGAAAAAGAGACCCAGTACTTC. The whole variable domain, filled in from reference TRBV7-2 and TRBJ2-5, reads GAGVSQSPSNKVTEKGKDVELRCDPISGHTALYWYRQSLGQGLEFLIYFQGNSAPDKSGLPSDRFSAERTGGSVSTLTIQRTQQEDSAVYLCASSLGGGGWEKETQYFGPGTRLLVL.

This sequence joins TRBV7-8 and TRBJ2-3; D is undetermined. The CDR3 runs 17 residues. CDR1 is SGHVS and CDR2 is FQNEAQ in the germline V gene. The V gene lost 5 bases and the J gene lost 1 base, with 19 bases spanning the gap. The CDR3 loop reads CASSIRTRSSRTDTQYF. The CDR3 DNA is TGTGCCAGCAGCATCCGGACCAGATCATCCCGCACAGATACGCAGTATTTT.

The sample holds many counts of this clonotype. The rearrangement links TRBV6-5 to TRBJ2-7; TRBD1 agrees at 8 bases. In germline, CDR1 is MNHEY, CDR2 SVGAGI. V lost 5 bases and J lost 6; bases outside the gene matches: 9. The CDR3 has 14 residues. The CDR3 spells CASSTGTGHIEQYV. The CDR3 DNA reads TGTGCCAGCAGTACCGGGACAGGCCATATCGAGCAGTACGTC.

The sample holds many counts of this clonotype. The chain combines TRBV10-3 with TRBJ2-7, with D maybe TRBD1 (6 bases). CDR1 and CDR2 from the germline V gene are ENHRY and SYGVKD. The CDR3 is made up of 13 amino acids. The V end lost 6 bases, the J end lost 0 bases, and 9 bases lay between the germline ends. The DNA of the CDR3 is TGTGCCATCAGGGGGACACACTCCTACGAGCAGTACTTC. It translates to CAIRGTHSYEQYF.

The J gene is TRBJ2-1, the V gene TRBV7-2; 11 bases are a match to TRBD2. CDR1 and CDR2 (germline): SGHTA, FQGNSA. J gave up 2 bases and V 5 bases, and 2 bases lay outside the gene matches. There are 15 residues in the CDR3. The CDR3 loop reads CASSISGGAYNEQFF. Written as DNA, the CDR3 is TGTGCCAGCAGCATTAGCGGGGGGGCCTACAATGAGCAGTTCTTC.

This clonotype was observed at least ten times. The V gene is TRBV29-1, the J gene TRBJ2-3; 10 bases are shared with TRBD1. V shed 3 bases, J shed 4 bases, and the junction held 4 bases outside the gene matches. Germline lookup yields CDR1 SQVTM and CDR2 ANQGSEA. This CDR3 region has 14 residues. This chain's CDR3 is CSVDRQGAADTQYF. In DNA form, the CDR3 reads TGCAGCGTTGACAGACAGGGGGCTGCAGATACGCAGTATTTT.

The CDR3 region has the DNA TGTGCCAGCAGAAGAAGATACCTAGCGGGGGGTATCTCCTACAATGAGCAGTTCTTC. Encoded protein: CASRRRYLAGGISYNEQFF. The gene calls are TRBV6-2 or TRBV6-3 and TRBJ2-1, with 11 bases lining up with TRBD2. The junction had 13 bases not matched to a gene; V was cut back by 6 bases and J by 0 bases. This CDR3 is built from 19 residues. CDR1 MNHEY and CDR2 SVGEGT come from the germline V gene.

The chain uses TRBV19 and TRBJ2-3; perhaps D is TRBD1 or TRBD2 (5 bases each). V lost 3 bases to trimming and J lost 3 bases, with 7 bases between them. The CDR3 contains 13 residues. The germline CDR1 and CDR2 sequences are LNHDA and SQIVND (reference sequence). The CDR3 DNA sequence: TGTGCCAGTAGTATTTGGGGGACAGATACGCAGTATTTT. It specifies CASSIWGTDTQYF.

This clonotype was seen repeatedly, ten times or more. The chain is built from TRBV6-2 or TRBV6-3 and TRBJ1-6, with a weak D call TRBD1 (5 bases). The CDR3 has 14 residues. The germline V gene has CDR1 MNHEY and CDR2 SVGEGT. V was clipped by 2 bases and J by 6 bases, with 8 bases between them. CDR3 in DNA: TGTGCCAGCAGTTACCTGACAGCTAATTCACCCCTCCACTTT. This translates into CASSYLTANSPLHF.